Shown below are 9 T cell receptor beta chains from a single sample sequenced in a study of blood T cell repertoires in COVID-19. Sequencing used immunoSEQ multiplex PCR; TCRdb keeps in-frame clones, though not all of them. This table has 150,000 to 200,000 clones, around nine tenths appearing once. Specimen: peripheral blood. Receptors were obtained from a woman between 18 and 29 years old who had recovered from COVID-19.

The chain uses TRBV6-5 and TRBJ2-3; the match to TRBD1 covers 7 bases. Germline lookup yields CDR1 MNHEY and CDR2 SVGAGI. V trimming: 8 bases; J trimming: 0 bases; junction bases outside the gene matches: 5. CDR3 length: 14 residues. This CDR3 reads CASRWDRSTDTQYF. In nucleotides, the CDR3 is TGTGCCAGCCGATGGGACAGAAGCACAGATACGCAGTATTTT.

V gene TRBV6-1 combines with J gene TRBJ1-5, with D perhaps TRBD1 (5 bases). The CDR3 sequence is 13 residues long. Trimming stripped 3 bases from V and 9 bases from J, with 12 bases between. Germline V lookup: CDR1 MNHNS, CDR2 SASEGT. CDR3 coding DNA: TGTGCCAGCAGTGAGGGGGGGGTTAGGCCCCAGCATTTT. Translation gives CASSEGGVRPQHF.

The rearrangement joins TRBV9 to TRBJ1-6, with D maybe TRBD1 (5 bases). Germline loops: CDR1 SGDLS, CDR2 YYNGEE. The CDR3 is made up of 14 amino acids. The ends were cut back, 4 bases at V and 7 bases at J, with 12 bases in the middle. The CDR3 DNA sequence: TGTGCCAGCAGCAAGGACATGACAAATTCACCCCTCCACTTT. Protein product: CASSKDMTNSPLHF.

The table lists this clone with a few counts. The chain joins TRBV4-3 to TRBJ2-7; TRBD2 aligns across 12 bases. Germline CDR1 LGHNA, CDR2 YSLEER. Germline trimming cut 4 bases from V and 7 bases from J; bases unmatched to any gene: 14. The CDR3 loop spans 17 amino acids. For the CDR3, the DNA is TGCGCCAGCAGCCCCTTAGACGGACTAGCGGGAAGAGGGGAGCAGTACGTC. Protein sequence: CASSPLDGLAGRGEQYV.

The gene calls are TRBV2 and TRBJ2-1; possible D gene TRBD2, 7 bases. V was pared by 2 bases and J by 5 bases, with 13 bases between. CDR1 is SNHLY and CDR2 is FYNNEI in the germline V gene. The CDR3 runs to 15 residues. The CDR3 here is CASSEWGGPNNEQFF. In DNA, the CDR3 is TGTGCCAGCAGTGAATGGGGGGGCCCTAACAATGAGCAGTTCTTC.

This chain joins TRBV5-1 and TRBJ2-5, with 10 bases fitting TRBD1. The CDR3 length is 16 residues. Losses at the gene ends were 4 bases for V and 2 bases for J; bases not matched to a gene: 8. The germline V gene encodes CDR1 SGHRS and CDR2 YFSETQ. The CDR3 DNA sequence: TGCGCCAGCAGCCTGGACAGGGGGGGAGGGCAAGAGACCCAGTACTTC. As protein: CASSLDRGGGQETQYF. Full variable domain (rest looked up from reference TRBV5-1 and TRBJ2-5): KAGVTQTPRYLIKTRGQQVTLSCSPISGHRSVSWYQQTPGQGLQFLFEYFSETQRNKGNFPGRFSGRQFSNSRSEMNVSTLELGDSALYLCASSLDRGGGQETQYFGPGTRLLVL.

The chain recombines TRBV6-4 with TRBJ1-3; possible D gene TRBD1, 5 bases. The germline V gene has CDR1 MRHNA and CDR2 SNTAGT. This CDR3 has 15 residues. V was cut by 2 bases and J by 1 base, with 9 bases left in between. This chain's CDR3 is CASSDRQRSGNTIYF. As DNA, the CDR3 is TGTGCCAGCAGTGACCGACAGAGATCTGGAAACACCATATATTTT.

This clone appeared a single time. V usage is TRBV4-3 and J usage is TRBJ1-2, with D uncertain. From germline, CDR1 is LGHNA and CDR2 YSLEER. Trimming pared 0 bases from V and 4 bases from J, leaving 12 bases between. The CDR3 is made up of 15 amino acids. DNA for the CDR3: TGCGCCAGCAGCCAAGATCTAACAGCCTCCTATGGCTACACCTTC. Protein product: CASSQDLTASYGYTF.

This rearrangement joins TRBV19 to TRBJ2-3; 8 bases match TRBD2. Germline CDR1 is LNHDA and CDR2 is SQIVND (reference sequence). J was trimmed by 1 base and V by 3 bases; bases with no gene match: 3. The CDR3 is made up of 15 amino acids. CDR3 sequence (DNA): TGTGCCAGTAGTATCCGGGGGGGGCGCACAGATACGCAGTATTTT. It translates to CASSIRGGRTDTQYF.